The entry that follows covers one TCR beta chain sequence. Its specificity is unknown. Time point defined: blood 4 weeks post-SBRT, at nephrectomy. The treatment was: 15 Gy SBRT to primary tumor, nephrectomy 4 weeks later. The repertoire was sequenced with immunoSEQ multiplex PCR; TCRdb's copy has only in-frame clones and lacks some. The sample holds under 35,000 clones; approximately 81% are singletons and the top ten take about 30%. The sample originates from a study of radiation and T cells in renal cell carcinoma. The study, taken as a whole, reports: Top tumor clonotypes rose in blood 2 weeks post-radiation, then contracted.

Germline V lookup: CDR1 SGHDT, CDR2 YYEEEE. V was trimmed by 2 bases and J by 4 bases, leaving 7 bases between them. The CDR3 length is 12 residues. Sequencing was performed on blood, taken from a patient whose treatment included radiotherapy and nephrectomy. This receptor was identified in a man in his 60s with renal cell carcinoma. The chain combines TRBV5-6 with TRBJ2-7; D is unclear. The CDR3 coding sequence is TGTGCCAGCAGCTTATGGATATACGAGCAGTACTTC. Amino acid sequence: CASSLWIYEQYF.